The source of this T cell receptor (beta chain) is a study of CD8 T cells in ankylosing spondylitis. Study outcomes and limitations: Characteristic of ankylosing spondylitis blood, it appeared, was a TCR beta motif comprising several highly homologous variants. Disease-linked clones proved CD8+ and comparatively uncommon in peripheral blood. Clones linked to disease were reported to show significant enrichment in matched ankylosing spondylitis synovial fluid.

The germline V and J ends were trimmed by 4 bases and 15 bases, with 12 bases remaining between them. The CDR3 totals 11 residues. This clonotype showed up many times. The antigen remains unidentified. It was by quantitative 5'-RACE with molecular barcodes that TCR beta libraries were made. TCRdb re-analysed the 5' RACE reads in MiXCR, keeping a single row per CDR3 protein. The sample lists approximately 440,000 distinct CDR3 sequences; 17% were seen once. This rearrangement joins TRBV12-3 or TRBV12-4 to TRBJ2-2, with D perhaps TRBD2 (6 bases). Sequencing input: blood, either unsorted or a sorted T cell fraction (not recorded which). This receptor was obtained from a male donor with ankylosing spondylitis. The CDR3 DNA follows: TGTGCCAGCAGTTCTGCCCGGGGGTTGTTTTTT. It translates to CASSSARGLFF.